This entry features one T cell receptor (beta chain) sequence. This record comes from a study of T cell responses to AZD1222 COVID-19 vaccine. Produced via immunoSEQ multiplex PCR; TCRdb's table is partial and in-frame only. Of 100,000 to 120,000 clones in the sample, 94% were seen once. The CDR3 loop spans 11 amino acids. CDR1 and CDR2 from the germline V gene are DFQATT and SNEGSKA (reference sequence). This chain joins TRBV20-1 and TRBJ2-7; TRBD2 might be the D (5 bases). The source of this sequence is an adult who received the AZD1222 COVID-19 vaccine. The sample here was peripheral blood, taken 28 days after the second AZD1222 dose. The CDR3 sequence is CSQREGYEQYF. As DNA, the CDR3 is TGCAGCCAGAGGGAAGGCTACGAGCAGTACTTC.